This T cell receptor beta chain is from a study of beta chain features in type 1 diabetes. Sequenced material consisted of expressed TCRB transcripts (all of the isolated RNA was reverse transcribed). The repertoire was sequenced with immunoSEQ multiplex PCR; TCRdb's copy has only in-frame clones and lacks some. This sample has 130,000 to 150,000 clones, with 40% to 55% found just once. Germline V CDR1 and CDR2: SGHDT, YYEEEE. This CDR3 is 16 amino acids long. V was pared by 4 bases and J by 2 bases, with 6 bases of the junction left unmatched. The specimen sequenced was Tregs from blood. The gene calls are TRBV5-6 and TRBJ1-5; 10 bases fit TRBD1. This TCR derives from a man aged 18 to 30 in good health. The CDR3 loop is CASSGGTGVGNQPQHF. In DNA, the CDR3 is TGTGCCAGCAGCGGCGGGACAGGGGTCGGCAATCAGCCCCAGCATTTT. The entire variable domain, with the rest obtained from reference TRBV5-6 and TRBJ1-5, is as follows: DAGVTQSPTHLIKTRGQQVTLRCSPKSGHDTVSWYQQALGQGPQFIFQYYEEEERQRGNFPDRFSGHQFPNYSSELNVNALLLGDSALYLCASSGGTGVGNQPQHFGDGTRLSIL.